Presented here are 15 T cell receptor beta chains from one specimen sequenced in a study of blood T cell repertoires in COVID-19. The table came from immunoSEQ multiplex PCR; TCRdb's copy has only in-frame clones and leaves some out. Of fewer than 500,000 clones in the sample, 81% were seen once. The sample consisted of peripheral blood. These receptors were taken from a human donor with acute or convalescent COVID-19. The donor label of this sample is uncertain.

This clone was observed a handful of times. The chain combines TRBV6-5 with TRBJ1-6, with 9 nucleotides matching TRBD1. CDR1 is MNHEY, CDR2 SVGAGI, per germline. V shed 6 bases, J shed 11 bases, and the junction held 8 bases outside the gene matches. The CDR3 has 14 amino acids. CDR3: CASRGTGSGAPLHF. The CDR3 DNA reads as TGTGCCAGCAGGGGGACAGGGAGCGGGGCACCCCTCCACTTT.

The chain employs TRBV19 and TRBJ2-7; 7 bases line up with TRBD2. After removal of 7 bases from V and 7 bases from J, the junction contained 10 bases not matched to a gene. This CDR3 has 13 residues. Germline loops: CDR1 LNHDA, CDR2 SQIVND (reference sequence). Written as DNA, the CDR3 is TGTGCCAGTAAGAGCGGGGACCGGTCTGAGCAGTACTTC. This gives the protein CASKSGDRSEQYF.

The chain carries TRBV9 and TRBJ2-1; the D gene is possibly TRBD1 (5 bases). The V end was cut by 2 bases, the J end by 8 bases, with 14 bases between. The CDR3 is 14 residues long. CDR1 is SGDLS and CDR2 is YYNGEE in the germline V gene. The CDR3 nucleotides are TGTGCCAGCAGCGTGCACGTAGGGGCGGATGAGCAGTTCTTC. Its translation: CASSVHVGADEQFF.

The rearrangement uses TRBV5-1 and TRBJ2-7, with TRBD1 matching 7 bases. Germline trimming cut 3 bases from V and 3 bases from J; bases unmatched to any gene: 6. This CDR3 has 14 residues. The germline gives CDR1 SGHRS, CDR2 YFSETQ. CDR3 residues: CASSSGQSDYEQYF. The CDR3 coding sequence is TGCGCCAGCAGCTCGGGACAGAGCGACTACGAGCAGTACTTC.

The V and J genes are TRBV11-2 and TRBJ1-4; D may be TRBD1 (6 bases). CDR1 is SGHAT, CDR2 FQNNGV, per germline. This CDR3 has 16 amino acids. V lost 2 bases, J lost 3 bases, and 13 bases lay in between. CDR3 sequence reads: CASSLTGTMANEKLFF. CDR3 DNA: TGTGCCAGCAGCTTAACCGGGACAATGGCTAATGAAAAACTGTTTTTT.

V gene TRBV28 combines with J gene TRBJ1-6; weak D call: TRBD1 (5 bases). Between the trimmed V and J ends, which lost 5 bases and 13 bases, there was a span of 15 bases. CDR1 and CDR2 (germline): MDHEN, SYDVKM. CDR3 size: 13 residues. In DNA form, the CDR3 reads TGTGCCAGCAGTCTCGGGGGTACGTACCCCCTCCACTTT. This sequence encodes CASSLGGTYPLHF.

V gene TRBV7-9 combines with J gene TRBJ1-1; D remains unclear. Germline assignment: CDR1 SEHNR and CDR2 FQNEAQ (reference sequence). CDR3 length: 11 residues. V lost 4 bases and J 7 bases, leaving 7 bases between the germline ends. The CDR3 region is CASSSGFEAFF. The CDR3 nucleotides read TGTGCCAGCAGCTCGGGGTTTGAAGCTTTCTTT. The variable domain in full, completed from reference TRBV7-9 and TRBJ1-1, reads DTGVSQNPRHKITKRGQNVTFRCDPISEHNRLYWYRQTLGQGPEFLTYFQNEAQLEKSRLLSDRFSAERPKGSFSTLEIQRTEQGDSAMYLCASSSGFEAFFGQGTRLTVV.

The CDR3 loop is CASSLQGQGYNEQFF. The CDR3 nucleotides read TGTGCCAGCAGCCTCCAAGGACAGGGCTACAATGAGCAGTTCTTC. The gene calls are TRBV5-5 and TRBJ2-1, with 8 nucleotides matching TRBD1. V shed 4 bases and J 3 bases; nucleotides not matched to a gene: 6. This CDR3 spans 15 amino acids. Germline V gene data show CDR1 as SGHKS and CDR2 as YYEKEE (reference sequence).

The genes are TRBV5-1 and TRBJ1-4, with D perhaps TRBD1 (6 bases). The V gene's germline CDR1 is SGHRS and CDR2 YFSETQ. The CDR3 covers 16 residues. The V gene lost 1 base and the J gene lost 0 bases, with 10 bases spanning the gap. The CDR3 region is CASSLTPGATNEKLFF. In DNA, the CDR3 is TGCGCCAGCAGCTTGACGCCAGGGGCAACTAATGAAAAACTGTTTTTT.

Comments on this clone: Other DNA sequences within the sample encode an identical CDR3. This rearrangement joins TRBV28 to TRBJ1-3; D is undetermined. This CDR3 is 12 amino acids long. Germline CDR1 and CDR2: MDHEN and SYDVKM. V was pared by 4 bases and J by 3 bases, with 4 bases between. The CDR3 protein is CASSSGGNTIYF. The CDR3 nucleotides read TGTGCCAGCAGTTCCGGTGGAAACACCATATATTTT.

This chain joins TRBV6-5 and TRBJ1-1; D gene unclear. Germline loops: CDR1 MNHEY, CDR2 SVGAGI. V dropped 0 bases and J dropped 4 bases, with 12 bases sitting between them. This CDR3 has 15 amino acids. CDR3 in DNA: TGTGCCAGCAGTTACTCGAGTTCCCCTCCCACTGAAGCTTTCTTT. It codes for CASSYSSSPPTEAFF.

The CDR3, as DNA: TGTGCCAGATTCAGGGGCACTGAAGCTTTCTTT. Translated, it gives CARFRGTEAFF. This chain uses TRBV2 with TRBJ1-1; tentative D call: TRBD1 (6 bases). The CDR3 is 11 residues long. The V end lost 9 bases, the J end lost 4 bases, and 9 bases lay between the germline ends. CDR1 and CDR2 from the germline V gene are SNHLY and FYNNEI.

DNA for the CDR3: TGTGCCAGCAGCTTTTTTCTAGCGGCCTCCTACGAGCAGTACTTC. It specifies CASSFFLAASYEQYF. This chain joins TRBV5-5 and TRBJ2-7; TRBD2 matches at 7 bases. The V and J ends lost 2 bases and 0 bases, in that order; junction bases with no gene match: 5. This CDR3 has 15 residues. The V gene's germline CDR1 is SGHKS and CDR2 YYEKEE (reference sequence). The full variable domain, its missing parts supplied by reference TRBV5-5 and TRBJ2-7, is DAGVTQSPTHLIKTRGQQVTLRCSPISGHKSVSWYQQVLGQGPQFIFQYYEKEERGRGNFPDRFSARQFPNYSSELNVNALLLGDSALYLCASSFFLAASYEQYFGPGTRLTVT.

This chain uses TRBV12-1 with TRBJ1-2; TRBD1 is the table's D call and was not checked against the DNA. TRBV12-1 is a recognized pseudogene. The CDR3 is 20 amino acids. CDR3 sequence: CASSPMGGRGDVLSNYGYTF. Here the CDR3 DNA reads TGTGCCAGCAGTCCGATGGGCGGCAGGGGTGATGTACTCTCCAACTATGGCTACACCTTC.

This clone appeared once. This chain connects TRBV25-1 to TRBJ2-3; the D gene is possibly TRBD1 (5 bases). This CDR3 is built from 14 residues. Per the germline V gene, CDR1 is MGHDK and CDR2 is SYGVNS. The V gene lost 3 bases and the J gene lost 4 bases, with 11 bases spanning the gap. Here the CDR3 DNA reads TGTGCCAGCAGTGATACAGGTGGGGCAGATACGCAGTATTTT. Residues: CASSDTGGADTQYF.